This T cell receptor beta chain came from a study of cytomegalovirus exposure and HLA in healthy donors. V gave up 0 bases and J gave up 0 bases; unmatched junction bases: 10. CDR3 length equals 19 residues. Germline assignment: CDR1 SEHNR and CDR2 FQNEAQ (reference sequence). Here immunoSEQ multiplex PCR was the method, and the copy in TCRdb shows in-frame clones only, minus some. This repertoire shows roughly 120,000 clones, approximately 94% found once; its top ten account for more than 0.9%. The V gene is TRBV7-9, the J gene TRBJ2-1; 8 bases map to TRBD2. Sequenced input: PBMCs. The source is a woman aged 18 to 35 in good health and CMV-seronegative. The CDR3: CASSLASGIHGISYNEQFF. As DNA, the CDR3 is TGTGCCAGCAGCTTAGCTAGCGGGATTCACGGGATCTCCTACAATGAGCAGTTCTTC.